This T cell receptor beta chain was profiled in a study of OX40 agonist ivuxolimab in advanced cancers. Findings of the study overall: The mean number of expanded clones was higher in CD8+ T cells than in CD4+. There were also nonresponders showing low normalized T-cell clonal expansion.

Some clones are missing from TCRdb's copy, which holds only in-frame ones; the method was immunoSEQ multiplex PCR. Found here are tens of thousands of clones, around four fifths of them singletons; the top ten hold about a tenth. Regarding this clone: What it binds is unknown.

This CDR3 region has 14 residues. CDR1 SGHRS and CDR2 YFSETQ come from the germline V gene. Between the trimmed V and J ends, which lost 0 bases and 0 bases, there was a span of 6 bases. Autoimmune disease history or systemic immunosuppression meant exclusion. The material sequenced was CD4+ or CD8+ T cells sorted from blood, taken in a trial of the OX40 agonist ivuxolimab. This chain links TRBV5-1 with TRBJ1-2; no firm D call. This receptor was obtained from an adult with an advanced solid tumor such as melanoma, head and neck, liver or kidney cancer. The DNA of the CDR3 is TGCGCCAGCAGCTTGGTGGGTACTAACTATGGCTACACCTTC. Protein sequence: CASSLVGTNYGYTF.